This T cell receptor (beta chain) emerged from a study of blood T cells in healthy people across ages. This clonotype has a handful of counts. V was trimmed by 1 base and J by 4 bases, leaving 13 bases between them. The CDR3 extends over 15 amino acids. CDR1 SGHAT and CDR2 FQNNGV come from the germline V gene. Each of the donors had around 10 milliliters of peripheral blood drawn into EDTA-treated Vacutainer tubes. Sample-barcoded 5' priming and a J-beta primer mix drove a second PCR of about 7 to 11 cycles. Each CDR3 protein gets one entry after TCRdb re-called the 5' RACE reads with MiXCR. The sample shows some 890,000 distinct CDR3 sequences, about 29% of them seen only once. A further study also used this sample, focusing on T cells of mothers and their children. In that study: All extracted RNA went into cDNA synthesis, roughly 1.5 ug per 15 ul. The TCR beta CDR3 read count exceeded 9.5 million for each mother and was several million for each child.

This receptor was obtained from a woman in her 40s in good health. This rearrangement joins TRBV11-2 to TRBJ1-1, with D perhaps TRBD1 (5 bases). Material for sequencing was blood. CDR3 nucleotides: TGTGCCAGCAGCTTAGGGGGCTTCGAGAGCACTGAAGCTTTCTTT. It is translated as CASSLGGFESTEAFF.